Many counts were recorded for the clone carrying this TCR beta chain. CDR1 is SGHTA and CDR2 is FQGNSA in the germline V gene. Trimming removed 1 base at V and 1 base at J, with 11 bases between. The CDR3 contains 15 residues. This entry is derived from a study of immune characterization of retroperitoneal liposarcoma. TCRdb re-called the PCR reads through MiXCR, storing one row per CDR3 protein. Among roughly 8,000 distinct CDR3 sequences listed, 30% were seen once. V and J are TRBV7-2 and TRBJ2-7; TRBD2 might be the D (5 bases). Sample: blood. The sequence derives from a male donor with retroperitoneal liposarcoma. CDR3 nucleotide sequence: TGTGCCAGCAGCTTAGTATCGGGATCATCCTACGAGCAGTACTTC. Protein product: CASSLVSGSSYEQYF.